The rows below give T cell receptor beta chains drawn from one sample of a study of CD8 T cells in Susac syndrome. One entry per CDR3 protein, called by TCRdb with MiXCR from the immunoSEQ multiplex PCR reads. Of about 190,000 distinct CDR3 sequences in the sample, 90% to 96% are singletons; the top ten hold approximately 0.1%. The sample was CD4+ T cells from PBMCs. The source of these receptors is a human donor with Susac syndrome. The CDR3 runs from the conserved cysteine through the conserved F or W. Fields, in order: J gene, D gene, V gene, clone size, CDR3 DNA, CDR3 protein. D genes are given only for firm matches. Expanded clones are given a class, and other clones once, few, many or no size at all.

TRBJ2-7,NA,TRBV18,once,TGTGCCAGCTCACCGACGCAGGGATCCGAGCAGTACTTC,CASSPTQGSEQYF
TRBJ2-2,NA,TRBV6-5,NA,TGTGCCAGCAGTTACTCGAGGCGCCTGGCCGGGGAGCTGTTTTTT,CASSYSRRLAGELFF
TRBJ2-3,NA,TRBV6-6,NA,TGTGCCAGCAGTTACTCCTGGACCGAGGGTGATACGCAGTATTTT,CASSYSWTEGDTQYF
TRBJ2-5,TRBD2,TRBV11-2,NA,TGTGCCAGCAGCTTGCGGAGCGGGGGTGAGACCCAGTACTTC,CASSLRSGGETQYF
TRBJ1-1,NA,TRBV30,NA,TGTGCCTTGACAGGAGATAACACTGAAGCTTTCTTT,CALTGDNTEAFF
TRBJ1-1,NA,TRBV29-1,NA,TGCAGCGTTGAGAGACAGAACACTGAAGCTTTCTTT,CSVERQNTEAFF
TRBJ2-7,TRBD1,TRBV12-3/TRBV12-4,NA,TGTGCCAGCAGCCTGGGACAGAGAACCTACGAGCAGTACTTC,CASSLGQRTYEQYF
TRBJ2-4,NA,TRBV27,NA,TGTGCCAGCAGACCATACCGGGCCGAGGGCAAAAACATTCAGTACTTC,CASRPYRAEGKNIQYF
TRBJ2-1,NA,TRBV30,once,TGTGCCTGGAGTGAATTAAGGCTGTCCGATGAGCAGTTCTTC,CAWSELRLSDEQFF
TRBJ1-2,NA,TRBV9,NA,TGTGCCAGCAGCGAGGCCCCCAGTAACTATGGCTACACCTTC,CASSEAPSNYGYTF
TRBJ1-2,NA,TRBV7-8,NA,TGTGCCAGCAGCTTAGTTCCTTTTTCTAACTATGGCTACACCTTC,CASSLVPFSNYGYTF
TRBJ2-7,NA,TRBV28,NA,TGTGCCAGCAGTGGGACGGGCCATTTGGACTTC,CASSGTGHLDF
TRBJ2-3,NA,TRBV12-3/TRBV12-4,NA,TGTGCCAGCAGTTTAGGTCAGGGTATGACAGATACGCAGTATTTT,CASSLGQGMTDTQYF
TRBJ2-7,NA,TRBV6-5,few,TGTGCCAGCAGACAGGGTTACGAGCAGTACTTC,CASRQGYEQYF
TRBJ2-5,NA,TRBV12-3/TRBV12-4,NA,TGTGCCAGCAGTTTATTGACGGGGGCGGGAAAGACCCAGTACTTC,CASSLLTGAGKTQYF
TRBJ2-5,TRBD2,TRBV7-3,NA,TGTGCCAGCAGCTGGACTAGCGGGGAGACCCAGTACTTC,CASSWTSGETQYF
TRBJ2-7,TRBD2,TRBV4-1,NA,TGCGCCAGCAGCCAAGACCGGGGGGGCTCGGGCGAGCAGTACTTC,CASSQDRGGSGEQYF
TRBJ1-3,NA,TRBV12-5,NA,TGTGCTAGTGGTTTGCTACGGGACTCTGGAAACACCATATATTTT,CASGLLRDSGNTIYF
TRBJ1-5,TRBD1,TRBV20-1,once,TGCAGTGCTAGCCAGGGGGCTGGTCAGCCCCAGCATTTT,CSASQGAGQPQHF
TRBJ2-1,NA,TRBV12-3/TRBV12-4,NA,TGTGCCAGCAGCCCAGAAGGGTCCAATGAGCAGTTCTTC,CASSPEGSNEQFF
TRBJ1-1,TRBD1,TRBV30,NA,TGTGCCTGGCACGGGACAGCGGCAGGGAACACTGAAGCTTTCTTT,CAWHGTAAGNTEAFF
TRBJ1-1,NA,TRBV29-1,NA,TGCAGCGTTGTGGTTGGGAACACTGAAGCTTTCTTT,CSVVVGNTEAFF
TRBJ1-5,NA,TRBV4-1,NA,TGCGCCAGCAGCCAAGGGGGGGACATACAGTATCAGCCCCAGCATTTT,CASSQGGDIQYQPQHF
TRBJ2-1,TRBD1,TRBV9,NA,TGTGCCAGCAGCGTAGAAGGGGGCTTTTCCTACAATGAGCAGTTCTTC,CASSVEGGFSYNEQFF
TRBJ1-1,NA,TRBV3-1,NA,TGTGCCAGCAGCCAAGATATCCCCACTAAGGCTTTCTTT,CASSQDIPTKAFF
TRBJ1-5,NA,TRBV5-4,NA,TGTGCCAGCAGCGATGGACAAAGGGGCACGCGAAGCAATCAGCCCCAGCATTTT,CASSDGQRGTRSNQPQHF
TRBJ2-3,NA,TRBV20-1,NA,TGCAGTGCTAAGGGGTCCGGGGGGCCGGATACGCAGTATTTT,CSAKGSGGPDTQYF
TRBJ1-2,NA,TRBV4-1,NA,TGCGCCAGCAGCCAACCGGGACGGAGGATCTATGGCTACACCTTC,CASSQPGRRIYGYTF
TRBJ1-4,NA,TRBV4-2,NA,TGTGCCAGCAGCCAAAACAGTCTTACAACTAATGAAAAACTGTTTTTT,CASSQNSLTTNEKLFF
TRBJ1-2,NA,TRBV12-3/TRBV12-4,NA,TGTGCCAGCAGATCTACCGGGGTTAACTATGGCTACACCTTC,CASRSTGVNYGYTF
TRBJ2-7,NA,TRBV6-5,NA,TGTGCCAGCAGACCGACAGGAGCCTACGAGCAGTACTTC,CASRPTGAYEQYF
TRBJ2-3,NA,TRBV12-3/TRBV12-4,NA,TGTGCCAGCAGTTTATCCTTAGTCTCTCGGGGGCACGGCGGAGATACGCAGTATTTT,CASSLSLVSRGHGGDTQYF
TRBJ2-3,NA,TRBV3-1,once,TGTGCCAGCAGCCAGCCCCCTGGGGACGATACGCAGTATTTT,CASSQPPGDDTQYF
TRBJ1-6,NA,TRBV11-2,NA,TGTGCCAGCAGCTTAGGGCCCGACAGATATAATTCACCCCTCCACTTT,CASSLGPDRYNSPLHF
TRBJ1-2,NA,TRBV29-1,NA,TGCAGCGTTGAATCGACAGCGCATAACTATGGCTACACCTTC,CSVESTAHNYGYTF
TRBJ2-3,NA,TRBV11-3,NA,TGTGCCAGCAGCTTGACCCTAAACACAGATACGCAGTATTTT,CASSLTLNTDTQYF
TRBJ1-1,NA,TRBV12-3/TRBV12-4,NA,TGTGCCAGCAGTTTGTTTCCGTCACAGACGTCGAACACTGAAGCTTTCTTT,CASSLFPSQTSNTEAFF
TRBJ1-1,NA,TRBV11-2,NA,TGTGCCAGCAGCCTACACAACACTGAAGCTTTCTTT,CASSLHNTEAFF
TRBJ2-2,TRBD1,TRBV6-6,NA,TGTGCCAGCACCCCGACAGGGGCTTTCACCGGGGAGCTGTTTTTT,CASTPTGAFTGELFF
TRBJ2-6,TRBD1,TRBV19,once,TGTGCCAGTAGTATGACAGGGGGCGAGGCTGGGGCCAACGTCCTGACTTTC,CASSMTGGEAGANVLTF
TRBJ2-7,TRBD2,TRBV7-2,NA,TGTGCCAGCAGCCCTGGGACTAGCGGCTACGAGCAGTACTTC,CASSPGTSGYEQYF
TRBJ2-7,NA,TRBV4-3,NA,TGCGCCAGCAGCCAAGATCTAAGGGGGGTCCCCTACGAGCAGTACTTC,CASSQDLRGVPYEQYF
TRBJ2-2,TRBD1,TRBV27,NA,TGTGCCAGCACGGGGACAGCTCGAGACACCGGGGAGCTGTTTTTT,CASTGTARDTGELFF
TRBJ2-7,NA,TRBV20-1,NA,TGCAGTGCTAGAGAAGTGGGGTACGAGCAGTACTTC,CSAREVGYEQYF
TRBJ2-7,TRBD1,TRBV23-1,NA,TGCGCCAGCAGTCAGACTGACAGGGACCTCTCCTACGAGCAGTACTTC,CASSQTDRDLSYEQYF
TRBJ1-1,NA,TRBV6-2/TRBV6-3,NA,TGTGCCAGCAGTTATTCATTCTGGAACACTGAAGCTTTCTTT,CASSYSFWNTEAFF
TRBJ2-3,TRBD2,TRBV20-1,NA,TGCAGTGCTAGAGATCCGCGGGGGTCTAGCACAGATACGCAGTATTTT,CSARDPRGSSTDTQYF
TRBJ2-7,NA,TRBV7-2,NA,TGTGCCAGCAGCTTAACAGGGACCTACGAGCAGTACTTC,CASSLTGTYEQYF
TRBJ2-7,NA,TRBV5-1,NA,TGCGCCAGCAGCTTGGCGGGGATAGGCCGAACCTCACTCTACGAGCAGTACTTC,CASSLAGIGRTSLYEQYF
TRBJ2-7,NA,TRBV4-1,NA,TGCGCCAGCAGCCAAGCGGGGCACGAGGCAGGGTTTTACGAGCAGTACTTC,CASSQAGHEAGFYEQYF
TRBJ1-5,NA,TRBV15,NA,TGTGCCACCAGCAGAGTTAGCCTTAATCAGCCCCAGCATTTT,CATSRVSLNQPQHF
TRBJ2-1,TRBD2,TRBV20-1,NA,TGCAGTGCTAGAGATTTCAAGCGGGGGGGCCTTAATGAGCAGTTCTTC,CSARDFKRGGLNEQFF
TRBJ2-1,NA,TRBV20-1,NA,TGCAGTGCTAGAGCGAGGGTTCTCAATGAGCAGTTCTTC,CSARARVLNEQFF
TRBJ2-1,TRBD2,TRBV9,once,TGTGCCAGCAGCGTAGTAGCGGGGGGCTACCATGAGCAGTTCTTC,CASSVVAGGYHEQFF
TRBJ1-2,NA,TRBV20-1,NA,TGCAGTGCCCGGGACCCGCTGGTATACGGCTACACCTTC,CSARDPLVYGYTF
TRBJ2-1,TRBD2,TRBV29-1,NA,TGCAGCGTCGAGGGGACTAGCGTAAGGAACAATGAGCAGTTCTTC,CSVEGTSVRNNEQFF
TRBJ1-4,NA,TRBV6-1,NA,TGTGCCAGCAGTGAGTCTCGGACAGCAACTAATGAAAAACTGTTTTTT,CASSESRTATNEKLFF
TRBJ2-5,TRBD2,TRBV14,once,TGTGCCAGCAGCCTCGTGGGACTATTTAAAGAGACCCAGTACTTC,CASSLVGLFKETQYF
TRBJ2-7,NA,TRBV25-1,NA,TGTGCCAGCAGTGAATCATCGACACCGTCCTACGAGCAGTACTTC,CASSESSTPSYEQYF
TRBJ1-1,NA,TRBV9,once,TGTGCCAGCAGCGGTCCCGGGACATTCTCAGAAGCTTTCTTT,CASSGPGTFSEAFF